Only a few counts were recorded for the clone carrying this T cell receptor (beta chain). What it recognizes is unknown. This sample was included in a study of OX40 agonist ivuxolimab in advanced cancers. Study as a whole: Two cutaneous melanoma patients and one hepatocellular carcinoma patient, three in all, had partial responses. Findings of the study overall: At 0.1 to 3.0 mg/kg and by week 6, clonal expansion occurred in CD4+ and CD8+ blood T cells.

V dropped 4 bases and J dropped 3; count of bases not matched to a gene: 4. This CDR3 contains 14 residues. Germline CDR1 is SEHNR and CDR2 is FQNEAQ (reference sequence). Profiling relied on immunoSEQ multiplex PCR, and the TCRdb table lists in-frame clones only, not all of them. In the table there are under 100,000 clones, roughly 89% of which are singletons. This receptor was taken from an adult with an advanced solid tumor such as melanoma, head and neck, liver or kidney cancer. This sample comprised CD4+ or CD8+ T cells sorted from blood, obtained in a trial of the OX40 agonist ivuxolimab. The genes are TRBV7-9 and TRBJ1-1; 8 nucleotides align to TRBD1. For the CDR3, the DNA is TGTGCCAGCAGCTCCCGGACAGGGTACACTGAAGCTTTCTTT. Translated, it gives CASSSRTGYTEAFF. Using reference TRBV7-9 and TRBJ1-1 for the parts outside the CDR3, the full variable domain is DTGVSQNPRHKITKRGQNVTFRCDPISEHNRLYWYRQTLGQGPEFLTYFQNEAQLEKSRLLSDRFSAERPKGSFSTLEIQRTEQGDSAMYLCASSSRTGYTEAFFGQGTRLTVV.